Presented here are 29 T cell receptor beta chains from one specimen sequenced in a study of CXCR3-negative and CXCR3-positive naive CD8 T cells. Study conclusions and caveats: CXCR3-expressing naive cells carried TRB CDR3s more hydrophobic than those of CXCR3-negative naive cells.

No antigen is known for these receptors. UMI-labeled TRB cDNA libraries were prepared by 5' RACE. Reanalyzing the 5' RACE reads, TCRdb keeps one entry per CDR3 protein, without DNA. The sample data list about 120,000 distinct CDR3 sequences. Sequencing input: naive CXCR3+ CD8+ T cells from blood. Subset denoted: CD45RO-CCR7+CD27+CD95- naive CD8+ T cells expressing CXCR3 (TNR3+). All receptors come from a human donor in good health. Some clones in this sample may be carry-over from other donors' samples.

The chain is built from TRBV7-6 and TRBJ2-2. The germline V gene has CDR1 SGHVS and CDR2 FNYEAQ. CDR3 length: 13 amino acids. CDR3: CASSFELTGELFF.

This sequence joins TRBV9 and TRBJ1-2; the D call from TCRdb, TRBD1, cannot be confirmed without DNA. CDR3 length: 13 amino acids. Germline assignment: CDR1 SGDLS and CDR2 YYNGEE. CDR3 loop: CASSSDSHYGYTF. Drawing the rest from reference TRBV9 and TRBJ1-2, the complete variable domain is DSGVTQTPKHLITATGQRVTLRCSPRSGDLSVYWYQQSLDQGLQFLIQYYNGEERAKGNILERFSAQQFPDLHSELNLSSLELGDSALYFCASSSDSHYGYTFGSGTRLTVV.

J is TRBJ2-7 and V is TRBV28. The CDR3 sequence is 15 residues long. Germline CDR1 is MDHEN and CDR2 is SYDVKM. The CDR3 sequence: CASSFVGSTTYEQYF.

The gene calls are TRBV15 and TRBJ2-5. The CDR3 totals 15 residues. The V gene's germline CDR1 is LNHNV and CDR2 YYDKDF (reference sequence). The CDR3: CATSSRRTTQETQYF.

The gene calls are TRBV19 and TRBJ2-6. Germline V gene data show CDR1 as LNHDA and CDR2 as SQIVND (reference sequence). CDR3 length equals 15 residues. CDR3 sequence: CASTSGSRGANVLTF.

This rearrangement joins TRBV12-3 or TRBV12-4 to TRBJ2-7. The length of the CDR3 is 13 residues. The CDR3 spells CASSLVGTDEQYF.

The chain has TRBV9 and TRBJ2-1; TCRdb picks TRBD2, but there is no DNA to check that call. This CDR3 spans 13 amino acids. Germline CDR1 and CDR2: SGDLS and YYNGEE. CDR3: CASSVVAGSEQFF.

This rearrangement joins TRBV28 to TRBJ2-4; lacking DNA, the TRBD1 call made by TCRdb goes unchecked. This CDR3 is 15 amino acids long. Germline CDR1 MDHEN, CDR2 SYDVKM. CDR3 loop: CASSFRGSAKNIQYF.

The chain couples TRBV12-3 or TRBV12-4 to TRBJ2-1; TCRdb outputs TRBD1, but without DNA this stays unchecked. CDR3 size: 15 residues. The CDR3: CASSLLGFRGNEQFF.

The chain joins TRBV3-1 to TRBJ2-7; the TCRdb call, TRBD2, lacks DNA for checking. The germline gives CDR1 LGHDT, CDR2 YNNKEL (reference sequence). The CDR3 contains 15 residues. CDR3 sequence reads: CASSQEQAGGYEQYF.

This chain joins TRBV15 and TRBJ2-1; TCRdb proposes TRBD2, but this gene call is untestable without DNA. The CDR3 contains 18 residues. CDR1 and CDR2 from the germline V gene are LNHNV and YYDKDF (reference sequence). The CDR3 reads CATSMGAGTFLRDNEQFF.

This sequence joins TRBV7-9 and TRBJ2-5; lacking DNA, the TRBD1 call made by TCRdb goes unchecked. Per germline, CDR1 SEHNR and CDR2 FQNEAQ (reference sequence). This CDR3 spans 16 amino acids. The CDR3 reads CASSSLDSTGKETQYF. Drawing the rest from reference TRBV7-9 and TRBJ2-5, the complete variable domain is DTGVSQNPRHKITKRGQNVTFRCDPISEHNRLYWYRQTLGQGPEFLTYFQNEAQLEKSRLLSDRFSAERPKGSFSTLEIQRTEQGDSAMYLCASSSLDSTGKETQYFGPGTRLLVL.

J is TRBJ2-5 and V is TRBV6-5; TCRdb selects TRBD2, and the lack of DNA leaves this call unchecked. Looked up from germline, CDR1 is MNHEY and CDR2 is SVGAGI. This CDR3 is built from 15 residues. The CDR3: CASSYLAGGGETQYF.

The J gene is TRBJ2-1, the V gene TRBV27; absent DNA, TCRdb's TRBD2 call cannot be checked. Looked up from germline, CDR1 is MNHEY and CDR2 is SMNVEV (reference sequence). This CDR3 has 15 amino acids. The CDR3 sequence: CASSLVTSGYNEQFF.

CDR3 in amino acids: CASRVAVGETQYF. The V and J genes are TRBV7-6 and TRBJ2-5. The germline gives CDR1 SGHVS, CDR2 FNYEAQ. This CDR3 is 13 amino acids long.

The rearrangement joins TRBV27 to TRBJ2-7; as DNA is missing, the TRBD2 call by TCRdb cannot be tested. Germline CDR1 MNHEY, CDR2 SMNVEV (reference sequence). The CDR3 is 16 residues long. CDR3 sequence reads: CASSLLAGGLLYEQYF.

This chain links TRBV7-9 with TRBJ2-7. In germline, CDR1 is SEHNR, CDR2 FQNEAQ (reference sequence). The CDR3 extends over 14 amino acids. The CDR3 reads CASSLVTRNYEQYF.

The chain links TRBV14 to TRBJ1-4. Germline CDR1 and CDR2: SGHDN and FVKESK. The CDR3 length is 17 residues. CDR3 sequence: CASSHSGSVFRVEKLFF.

The chain employs TRBV28 and TRBJ2-1; checking the TCRdb D call of TRBD1 is not possible without DNA. The CDR3 length is 14 residues. In germline, CDR1 is MDHEN, CDR2 SYDVKM. CDR3 in amino acids: CASTGGGVYNEQFF.

V gene TRBV5-6 combines with J gene TRBJ2-7; the TCRdb call, TRBD1, lacks DNA for checking. Per germline, CDR1 SGHDT and CDR2 YYEEEE. The CDR3 is 15 residues long. CDR3 in amino acids: CASSLARTGGYEQYF.

V is TRBV5-4 and J is TRBJ2-7; TCRdb's assignment of TRBD2 cannot be checked, as there is no DNA. Germline V gene lookup returns CDR1 SGHNT and CDR2 YYREEE (reference sequence). The CDR3 contains 14 residues. The CDR3 spells CASSLTAGSYEQYF.

The rearrangement joins TRBV29-1 to TRBJ2-7; checking the TCRdb D call of TRBD1 is not possible without DNA. The germline V gene encodes CDR1 SQVTM and CDR2 ANQGSEA. This CDR3 contains 13 residues. Here the CDR3 reads CSVTGGLNYEQYF.

The chain employs TRBV28 and TRBJ2-7; lacking DNA, the TRBD2 call made by TCRdb goes unchecked. CDR3 length: 19 amino acids. Per germline, CDR1 MDHEN and CDR2 SYDVKM. CDR3 loop: CASSLGLALAGAFYYEQYF.

The chain carries TRBV29-1 and TRBJ2-1; checking the TCRdb D call of TRBD2 is not possible without DNA. This CDR3 is 15 amino acids long. Germline V gene sequence: CDR1 SQVTM, CDR2 ANQGSEA. This CDR3 reads CSVVYGTSGYNEQFF.

The V and J genes are TRBV4-1 and TRBJ2-2; with no DNA, the TCRdb D assignment of TRBD2 cannot be verified. The CDR3 has 17 residues. Germline-derived CDR1 and CDR2 are MGHRA and YSYEKL. Here the CDR3 reads CASSPRLGPKNTGELFF.

This sequence joins TRBV20-1 and TRBJ2-7; TCRdb's assignment of TRBD1 cannot be checked, as there is no DNA. Germline V gene lookup returns CDR1 DFQATT and CDR2 SNEGSKA (reference sequence). The CDR3 is made up of 16 amino acids. The CDR3 region is CSARLLGQGETYEQYF.

This rearrangement joins TRBV6-6 to TRBJ2-3; TCRdb lists TRBD1, though no DNA is available to test this call. CDR1 and CDR2 (germline): MNHNY, SVGAGI (reference sequence). This CDR3 has 14 amino acids. CDR3 amino acids: CASSEVAGTDTQYF.

The V and J genes are TRBV7-9 and TRBJ2-5. The CDR3 spans 13 residues. Looked up from germline, CDR1 is SEHNR and CDR2 is FQNEAQ (reference sequence). The CDR3 spells CASSYDTEETQYF.

This chain connects TRBV6-5 to TRBJ2-7; TCRdb proposes TRBD2, but this gene call is untestable without DNA. The CDR3 spans 15 residues. The germline V gene has CDR1 MNHEY and CDR2 SVGAGI. CDR3 sequence reads: CASSYSAGSTYEQYF.